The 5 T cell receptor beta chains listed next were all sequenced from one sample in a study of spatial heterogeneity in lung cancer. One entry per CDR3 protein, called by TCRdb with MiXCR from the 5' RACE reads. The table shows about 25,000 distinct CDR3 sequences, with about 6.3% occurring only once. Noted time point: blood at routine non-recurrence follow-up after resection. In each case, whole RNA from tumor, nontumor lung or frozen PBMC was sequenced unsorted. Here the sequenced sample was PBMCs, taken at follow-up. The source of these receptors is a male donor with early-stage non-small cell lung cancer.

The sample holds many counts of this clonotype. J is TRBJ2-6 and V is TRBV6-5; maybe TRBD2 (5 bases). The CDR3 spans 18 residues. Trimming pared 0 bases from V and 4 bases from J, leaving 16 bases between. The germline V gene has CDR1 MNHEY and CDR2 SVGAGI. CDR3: CASSYSISGVLGANVLTF. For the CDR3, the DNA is TGTGCCAGCAGTTACTCGATATCCGGGGTGCTCGGGGCCAACGTCCTGACTTTC.

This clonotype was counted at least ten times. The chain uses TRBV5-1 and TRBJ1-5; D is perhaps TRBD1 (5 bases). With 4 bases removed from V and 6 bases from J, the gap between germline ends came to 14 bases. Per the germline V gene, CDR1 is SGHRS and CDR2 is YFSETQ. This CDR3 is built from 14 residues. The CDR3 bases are TGCGCCAGCAGCCCAGAACTGGGGGGTCAGCCCCAGCATTTT. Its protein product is CASSPELGGQPQHF.

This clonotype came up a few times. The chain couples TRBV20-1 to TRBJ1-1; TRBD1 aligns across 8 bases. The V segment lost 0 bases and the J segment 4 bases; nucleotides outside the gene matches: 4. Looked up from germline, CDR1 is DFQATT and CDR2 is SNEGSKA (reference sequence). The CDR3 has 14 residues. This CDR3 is CSARDARGPTEAFF. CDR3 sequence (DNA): TGCAGTGCTAGAGATGCCAGGGGGCCCACTGAAGCTTTCTTT.

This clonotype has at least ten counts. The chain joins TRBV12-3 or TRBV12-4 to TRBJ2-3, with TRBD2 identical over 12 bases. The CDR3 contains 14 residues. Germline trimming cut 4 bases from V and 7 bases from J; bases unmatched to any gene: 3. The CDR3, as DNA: TGTGCCAGCAGTTCTACTAGCGGGAGGAATACGCAGTATTTT. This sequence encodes CASSSTSGRNTQYF.

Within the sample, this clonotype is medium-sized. The CDR3 loop reads CSVGQGNTGELFF. In DNA, the CDR3 is TGCAGCGTGGGACAGGGGAACACCGGGGAGCTGTTTTTT. The V gene is TRBV29-1, the J gene TRBJ2-2; TRBD1 aligns across 9 bases. V shed 6 bases and J 1 base; nucleotides not matched to a gene: 0. This CDR3 has 13 amino acids. The germline V gene has CDR1 SQVTM and CDR2 ANQGSEA.